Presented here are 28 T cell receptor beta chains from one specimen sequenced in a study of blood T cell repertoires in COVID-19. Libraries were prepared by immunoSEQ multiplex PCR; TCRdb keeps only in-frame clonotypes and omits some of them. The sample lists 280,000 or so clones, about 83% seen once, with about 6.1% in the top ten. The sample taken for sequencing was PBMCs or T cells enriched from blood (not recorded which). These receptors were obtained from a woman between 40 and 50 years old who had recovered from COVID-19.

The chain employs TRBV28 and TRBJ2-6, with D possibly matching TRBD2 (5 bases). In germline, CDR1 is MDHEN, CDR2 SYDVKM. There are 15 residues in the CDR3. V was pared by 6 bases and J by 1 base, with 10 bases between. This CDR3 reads CASRDPGSGANVLTF. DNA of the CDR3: TGTGCCAGCAGGGACCCGGGATCTGGGGCCAACGTCCTGACTTTC. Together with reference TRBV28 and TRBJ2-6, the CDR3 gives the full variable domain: DVKVTQSSRYLVKRTGEKVFLECVQDMDHENMFWYRQDPGLGLRLIYFSYDVKMKEKGDIPEGYSVSREKKERFSLILESASTNQTSMYLCASRDPGSGANVLTFGAGSRLTVL.

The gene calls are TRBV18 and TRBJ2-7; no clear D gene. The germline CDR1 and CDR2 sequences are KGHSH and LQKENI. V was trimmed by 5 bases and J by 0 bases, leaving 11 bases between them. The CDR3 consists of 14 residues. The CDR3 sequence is CASSVGGFSYEQYF. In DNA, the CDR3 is TGTGCCAGCTCAGTCGGCGGCTTCTCCTACGAGCAGTACTTC.

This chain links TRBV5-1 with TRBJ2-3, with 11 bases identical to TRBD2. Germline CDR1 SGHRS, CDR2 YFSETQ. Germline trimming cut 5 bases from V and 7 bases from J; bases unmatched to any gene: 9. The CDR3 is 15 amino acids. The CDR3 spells CASSLVTSGTHTQYF. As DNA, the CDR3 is TGCGCCAGCAGTTTAGTGACTAGCGGGACGCATACGCAGTATTTT.

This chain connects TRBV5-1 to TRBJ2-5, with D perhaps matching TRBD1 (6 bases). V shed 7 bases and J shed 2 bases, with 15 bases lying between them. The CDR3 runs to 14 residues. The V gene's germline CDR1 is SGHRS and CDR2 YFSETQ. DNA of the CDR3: TGCGCCAGCTCCCTACAGGGAGTGCAAGAGACCCAGTACTTC. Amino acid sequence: CASSLQGVQETQYF.

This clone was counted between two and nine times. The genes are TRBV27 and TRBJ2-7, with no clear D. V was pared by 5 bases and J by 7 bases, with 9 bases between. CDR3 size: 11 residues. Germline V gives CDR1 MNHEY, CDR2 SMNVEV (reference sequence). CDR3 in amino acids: CASSDGGEQYF. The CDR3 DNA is TGTGCCAGCAGTGACGGCGGAGAGCAGTACTTC.

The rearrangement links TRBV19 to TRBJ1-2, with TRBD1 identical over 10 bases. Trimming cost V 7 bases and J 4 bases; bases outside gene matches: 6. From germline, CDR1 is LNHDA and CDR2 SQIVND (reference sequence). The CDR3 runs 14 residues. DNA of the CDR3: TGTGCCAGTAAGGGGACAGGGGACTTCTATGGCTACACCTTC. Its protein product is CASKGTGDFYGYTF.

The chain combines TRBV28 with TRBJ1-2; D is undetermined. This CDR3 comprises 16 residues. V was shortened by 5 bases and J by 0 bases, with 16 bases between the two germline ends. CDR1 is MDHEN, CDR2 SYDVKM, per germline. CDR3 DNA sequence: TGTGCCAGCAGTAACATATGGGCTACAGCTAACTATGGCTACACCTTC. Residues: CASSNIWATANYGYTF.

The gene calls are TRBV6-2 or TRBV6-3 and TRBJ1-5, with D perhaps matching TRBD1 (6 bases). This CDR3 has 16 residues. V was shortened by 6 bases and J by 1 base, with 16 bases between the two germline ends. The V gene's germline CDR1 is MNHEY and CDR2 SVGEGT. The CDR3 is CASSPPRQASNQPQHF. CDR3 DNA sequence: TGTGCCAGCAGCCCCCCCCGACAGGCGAGCAATCAGCCCCAGCATTTT.

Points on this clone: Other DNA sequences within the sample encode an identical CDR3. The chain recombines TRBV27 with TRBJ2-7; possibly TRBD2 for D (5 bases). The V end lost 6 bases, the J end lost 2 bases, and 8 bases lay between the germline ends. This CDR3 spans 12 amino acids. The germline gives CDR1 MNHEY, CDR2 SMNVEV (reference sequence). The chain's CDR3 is CASRTGAYEQYF. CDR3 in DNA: TGTGCCAGCAGAACCGGGGCCTACGAGCAGTACTTC.

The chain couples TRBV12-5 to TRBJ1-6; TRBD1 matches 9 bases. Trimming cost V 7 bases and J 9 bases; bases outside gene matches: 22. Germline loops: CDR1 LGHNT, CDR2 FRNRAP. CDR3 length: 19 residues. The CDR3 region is CASALRMRDRVRRFSPLHF. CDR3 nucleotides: TGTGCTAGTGCCCTAAGGATGCGGGACAGGGTCCGCCGGTTTTCACCCCTCCACTTT.

In nucleotides, the CDR3 is TGCGCCAGCAGCTTTATGGGACTAGCGGGATATTACAATGAGCAGTTCTTC. Encoded protein: CASSFMGLAGYYNEQFF. This chain uses TRBV5-1 with TRBJ2-1; TRBD2 matches at 13 bases. With 2 bases clipped from V and 4 bases from J, the junction kept 6 bases outside the gene matches. CDR1 and CDR2 from the germline V gene are SGHRS and YFSETQ. The CDR3 consists of 17 residues.

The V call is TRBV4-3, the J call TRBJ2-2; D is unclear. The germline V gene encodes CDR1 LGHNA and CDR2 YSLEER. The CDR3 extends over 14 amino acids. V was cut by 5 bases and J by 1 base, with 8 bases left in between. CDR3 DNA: TGCGCCAGCAGCGACGACATGAACACCGGGGAGCTGTTTTTT. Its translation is CASSDDMNTGELFF.

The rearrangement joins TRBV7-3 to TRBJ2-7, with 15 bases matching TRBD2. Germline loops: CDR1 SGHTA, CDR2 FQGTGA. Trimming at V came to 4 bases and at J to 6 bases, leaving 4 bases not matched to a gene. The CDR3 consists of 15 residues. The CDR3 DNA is TGTGCCAGCAGCTCCGGGGGACTAGCGGGAGGCGAGCAGTACTTC. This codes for CASSSGGLAGGEQYF.

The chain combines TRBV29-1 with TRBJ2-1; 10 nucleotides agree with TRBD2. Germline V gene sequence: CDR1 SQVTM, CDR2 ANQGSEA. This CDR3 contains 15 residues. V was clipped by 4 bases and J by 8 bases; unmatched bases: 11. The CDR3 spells CSVVDSGRMEDEQFF. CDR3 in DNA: TGCAGCGTTGTGGATAGCGGGAGGATGGAGGATGAGCAGTTCTTC.

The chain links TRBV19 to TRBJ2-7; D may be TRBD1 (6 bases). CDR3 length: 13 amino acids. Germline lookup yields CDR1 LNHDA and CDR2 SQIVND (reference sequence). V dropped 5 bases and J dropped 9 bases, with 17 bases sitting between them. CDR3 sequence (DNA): TGTGCCAGTAGTTTCGAGCCCAGGGGTGCGCAGTACTTC. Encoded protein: CASSFEPRGAQYF. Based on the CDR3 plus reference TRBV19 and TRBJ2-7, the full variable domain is DGGITQSPKYLFRKEGQNVTLSCEQNLNHDAMYWYRQDPGQGLRLIYYSQIVNDFQKGDIAEGYSVSREKKESFPLTVTSAQKNPTAFYLCASSFEPRGAQYFGPGTRLTVT.

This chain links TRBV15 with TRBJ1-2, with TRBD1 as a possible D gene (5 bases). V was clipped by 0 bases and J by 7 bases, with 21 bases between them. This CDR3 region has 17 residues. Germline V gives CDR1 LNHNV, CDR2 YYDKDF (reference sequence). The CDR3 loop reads CATSREDLGGVRGGYTF. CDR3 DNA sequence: TGTGCCACCAGCAGAGAGGACCTGGGGGGAGTTAGAGGTGGCTACACCTTC.

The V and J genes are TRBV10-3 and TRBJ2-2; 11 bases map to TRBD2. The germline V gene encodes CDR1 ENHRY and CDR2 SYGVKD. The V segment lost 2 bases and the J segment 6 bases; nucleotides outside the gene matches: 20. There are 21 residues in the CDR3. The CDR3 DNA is TGTGCCATCAGTGAGCCCTTGGGGAATAGCGGGAGGGCCCGGGTGCCCGGGGAGCTGTTTTTT. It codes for CAISEPLGNSGRARVPGELFF.

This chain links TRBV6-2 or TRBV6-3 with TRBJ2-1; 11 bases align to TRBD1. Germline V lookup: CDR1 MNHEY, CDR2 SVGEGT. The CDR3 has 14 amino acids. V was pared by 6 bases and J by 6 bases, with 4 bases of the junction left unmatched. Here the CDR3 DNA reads TGTGCCAGCAGCGGACAGGGGGCTGGCAATGAGCAGTTCTTC. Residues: CASSGQGAGNEQFF.

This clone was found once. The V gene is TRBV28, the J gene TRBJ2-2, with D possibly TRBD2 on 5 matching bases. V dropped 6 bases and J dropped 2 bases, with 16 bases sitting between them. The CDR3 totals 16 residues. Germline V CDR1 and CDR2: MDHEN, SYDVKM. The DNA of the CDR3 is TGTGCCAGCAGGACCGAGGGCGGTCGAAACACCGGGGAGCTGTTTTTT. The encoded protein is CASRTEGGRNTGELFF.

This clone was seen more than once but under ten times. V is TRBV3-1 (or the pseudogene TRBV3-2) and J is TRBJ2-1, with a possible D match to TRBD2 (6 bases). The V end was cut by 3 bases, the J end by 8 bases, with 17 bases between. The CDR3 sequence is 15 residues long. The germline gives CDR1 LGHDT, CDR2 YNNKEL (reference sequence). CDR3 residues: CASSHPGLSQDEQFF. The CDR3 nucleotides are TGTGCCAGCAGCCACCCGGGACTTTCGCAGGATGAGCAGTTCTTC.

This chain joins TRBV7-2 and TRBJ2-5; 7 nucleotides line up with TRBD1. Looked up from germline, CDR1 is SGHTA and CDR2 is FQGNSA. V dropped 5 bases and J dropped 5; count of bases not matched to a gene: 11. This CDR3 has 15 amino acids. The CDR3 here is CASSPGVGQRETQYF. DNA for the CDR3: TGTGCCAGCAGCCCAGGGGTGGGACAGAGGGAGACCCAGTACTTC.

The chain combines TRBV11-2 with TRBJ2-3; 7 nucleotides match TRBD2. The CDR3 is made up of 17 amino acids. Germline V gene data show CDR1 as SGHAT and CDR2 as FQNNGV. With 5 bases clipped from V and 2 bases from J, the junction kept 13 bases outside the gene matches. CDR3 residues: CASSPGGSGPSTDTQYF. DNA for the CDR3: TGTGCCAGCAGCCCGGGGGGTAGCGGGCCCTCCACAGATACGCAGTATTTT.

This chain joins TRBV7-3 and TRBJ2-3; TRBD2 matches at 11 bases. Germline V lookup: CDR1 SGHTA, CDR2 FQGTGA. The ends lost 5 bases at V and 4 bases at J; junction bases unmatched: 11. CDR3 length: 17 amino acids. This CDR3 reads CASSEFYLAGGADTQYF. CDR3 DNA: TGTGCCAGCAGCGAATTCTACTTAGCGGGAGGGGCAGATACGCAGTATTTT.

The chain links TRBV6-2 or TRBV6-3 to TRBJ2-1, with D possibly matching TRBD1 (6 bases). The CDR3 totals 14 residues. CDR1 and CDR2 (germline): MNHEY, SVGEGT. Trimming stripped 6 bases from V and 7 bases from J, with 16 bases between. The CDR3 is CASSPPQGGNEQFF. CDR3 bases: TGTGCCAGCAGCCCTCCTCAAGGGGGTAATGAGCAGTTCTTC.

CDR3 DNA sequence: TGCAGGGGGGCCCTGGGGACTGAAGCTTTCTTT. Its protein product is CRGALGTEAFF. This sequence joins TRBV20-1 and TRBJ1-1; D may be TRBD1 (6 bases). This CDR3 is built from 11 residues. Germline CDR1 is DFQATT and CDR2 is SNEGSKA (reference sequence).

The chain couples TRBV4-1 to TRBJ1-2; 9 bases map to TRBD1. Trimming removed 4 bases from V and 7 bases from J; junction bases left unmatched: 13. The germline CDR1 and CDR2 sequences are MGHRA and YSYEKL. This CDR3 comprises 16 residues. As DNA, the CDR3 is TGCGCCAGCAGCCCAGGACAGGGGATCGTATGGGCTGGCTACACCTTC. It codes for CASSPGQGIVWAGYTF.

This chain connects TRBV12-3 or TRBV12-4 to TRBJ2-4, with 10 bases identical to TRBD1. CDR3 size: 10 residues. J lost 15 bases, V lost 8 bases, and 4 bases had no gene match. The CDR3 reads CASGGQGLYF. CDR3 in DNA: TGTGCCAGCGGGGGACAGGGGTTGTACTTC.

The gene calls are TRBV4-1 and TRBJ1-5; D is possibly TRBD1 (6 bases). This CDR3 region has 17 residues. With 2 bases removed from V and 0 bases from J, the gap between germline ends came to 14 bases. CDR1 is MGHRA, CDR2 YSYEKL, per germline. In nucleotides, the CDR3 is TGCGCCAGCAGCCAATCACTGGGGGCGAGTAGCAATCAGCCCCAGCATTTT. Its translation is CASSQSLGASSNQPQHF.